This note documents a single T cell receptor beta chain sequence. TCRdb's copy holds only in-frame clones and misses some; the assay was immunoSEQ multiplex PCR. Here the sample spans about 130,000 clones, 90% to 95% being singletons. The CDR3 runs 12 residues. CDR1 and CDR2 (germline): ENHRY, SYGVKD. The data were obtained in a study of control samples from healthy donors and cancer patients. This chain joins TRBV10-3 and TRBJ2-5, with D unresolved. The closer fit of TRBJ2-7 to the DNA end suggests the J call may be wrong. The sequence came from a man aged 55 to 70 with colorectal cancer. The specimen was PBMCs. CDR3 loop: CAISESRNEQYF. CDR3 coding DNA: TGTGCCATCAGTGAGTCCCGGAACGAGCAGTACTTC.